Listed below are T cell receptor beta chains from one sample, sequenced in a study of T cell responses to AZD1222 COVID-19 vaccine. TCRdb keeps only in-frame clones here, not all; method: immunoSEQ multiplex PCR. The top ten hold about 13% of the sample, which has 75,000 to 95,000 clones, 85% seen once. The source material was peripheral blood, sampled on day 0 of AZD1222 vaccination. These receptors were taken from an adult in good health. The CDR3 runs from the conserved cysteine through the conserved F or W. The D gene is left open where the match is weak. Clone size is given for some rows only: seen once, a few or many times, or a class if the clone is expanded.

D gene	clone size	J gene	CDR3 length	V gene	CDR3 DNA	CDR3 protein
-	-	TRBJ2-3	14	TRBV7-2	TGTGCCAGCAGCTTAGGGCCTAGCACAGATACGCAGTATTTT	CASSLGPSTDTQYF
-	-	TRBJ1-6	14	TRBV6-5	TGTGCCAGCAGCCCAGGATTTAATAATTCACCCCTCCACTTT	CASSPGFNNSPLHF
-	-	TRBJ1-5	14	TRBV6-2/TRBV6-3	TGTGCCAGCAGCCCTGGAAAAGGCAATCAGCCCCAGCATTTT	CASSPGKGNQPQHF
-	-	TRBJ2-4	14	TRBV28	TGTGCCAGCAGTCCACAGGGAGCCAAAAACATTCAGTACTTC	CASSPQGAKNIQYF
TRBD2	-	TRBJ2-1	15	TRBV13	TGTGCCAGCAGCTTAGGAGCGGGGGGCTACAATGAGCAGTTCTTC	CASSLGAGGYNEQFF
-	-	TRBJ2-1	15	TRBV6-5	TGTGCCAGCAGTTACTCGACTAGTATCTACAATGAGCAGTTCTTC	CASSYSTSIYNEQFF
-	-	TRBJ1-2	15	TRBV18	TGTGCCAGCTCACCATCCGGCGCGGGTGGCTATGGCTACACCTTC	CASSPSGAGGYGYTF
-	-	TRBJ2-6	16	TRBV4-2	TGTGCCAGCAGCCGCAACGTGGAGGCTGGGGCCAACGTCCTGACTTTC	CASSRNVEAGANVLTF
TRBD2	once	TRBJ2-1	14	TRBV28	TGTGCCAGCTTGCGGGAGAGCTCCTACAATGAGCAGTTCTTC	CASLRESSYNEQFF
TRBD1	-	TRBJ2-1	17	TRBV29-1	TGCAGCGTTACTCGAGACAGGGGGCGCTCCCCCTACAATGAGCAGTTCTTC	CSVTRDRGRSPYNEQFF
-	-	TRBJ1-1	14	TRBV27	TGTGCCAGCAGTTTAAGTTGGTCAGACACTGAAGCTTTCTTT	CASSLSWSDTEAFF
TRBD1	few	TRBJ1-1	15	TRBV7-2	TGTGCCAGCAGCTTAGGCCGGGACAGGGGTTTGAAAGCTTTCTTT	CASSLGRDRGLKAFF
-	-	TRBJ1-3	16	TRBV19	TGTGCCAGTAGGAAGGCCAGTACTTTCTCTGGAAACACCATATATTTT	CASRKASTFSGNTIYF
TRBD2	-	TRBJ2-2	16	TRBV2	TGTGCCAGCAAGACTAGCGGGGGGGCGACCACCGGGGAGCTGTTTTTT	CASKTSGGATTGELFF
-	-	TRBJ2-7	12	TRBV12-5	TGTGCTAGTGGTTCGGACGGATACGAGCAGTACTTC	CASGSDGYEQYF
-	-	TRBJ2-6	16	TRBV6-6	TGTGCCAGCAGTTCCAGGGGAGCCTCTGGGGCCAACGTCCTGACTTTC	CASSSRGASGANVLTF
-	-	TRBJ1-2	13	TRBV20-1	TGCAGTGCTAGTCGTGCGGGCCTCTATGGCTACACCTTC	CSASRAGLYGYTF
TRBD1	-	TRBJ1-4	11	TRBV20-1	TGCAGTGCCAAAGGACAGGTCCCACTGTTTTTT	CSAKGQVPLFF
-	few	TRBJ2-7	12	TRBV6-5	TGTGCCAGCCGGCCTCACTCCTACGAGCAGTACTTC	CASRPHSYEQYF
-	-	TRBJ1-6	15	TRBV7-3	TGTGCCAGCAGCTTATTCTCTTCGGATAATTCACCCCTCCACTTT	CASSLFSSDNSPLHF
-	-	TRBJ2-5	16	TRBV15	TGTGCCACCAGCAGAGATTCCCCAGCAGACCAAGAGACCCAGTACTTC	CATSRDSPADQETQYF
-	-	TRBJ1-5	16	TRBV2	TGTGCCAGGGCGGCGGGTGCCCAACTTAGCAATCAGCCCCAGCATTTT	CARAAGAQLSNQPQHF
-	-	TRBJ1-6	12	TRBV10-3	TGTGCCATCAGGGGGACAAGTTCACCCCTCCACTTT	CAIRGTSSPLHF
-	-	TRBJ1-5	13	TRBV28	TGTGCCAGCAGTTTGGGGAGCAATCAGCCCCAGCATTTT	CASSLGSNQPQHF
TRBD1	-	TRBJ1-2	14	TRBV6-5	TGTGCCAGCAGCTTTGGACAGGGGGCGGGTGGCTACACCTTC	CASSFGQGAGGYTF
-	-	TRBJ2-5	15	TRBV15	TGTGCCACCAGCAGAGATCATTGGGGACAAGAGACCCAGTACTTC	CATSRDHWGQETQYF
-	-	TRBJ1-1	12	TRBV5-4	TGTGCCAGCAGCCTGGACAGCACTGAAGCTTTCTTT	CASSLDSTEAFF
-	once	TRBJ1-5	13	TRBV7-2	TGTGCCACCTCGATGAATATTTATCAGCCCCAGCATTTT	CATSMNIYQPQHF
TRBD1	-	TRBJ2-7	14	TRBV6-5	TGTGCCAGCGAGAATACAGGGGGCCGGTACGAGCAGTACTTC	CASENTGGRYEQYF
-	-	TRBJ2-6	15	TRBV11-1	TGTGCCAGCAGCCACGACCCTTCTGGGGCCAACGTCCTGACTTTC	CASSHDPSGANVLTF
-	-	TRBJ2-3	15	TRBV27	TGTGCCAGCAGTGCCTCCCCGGACAGGAGGAGGGCGCAGTATTTT	CASSASPDRRRAQYF
TRBD1	-	TRBJ1-1	15	TRBV18	TGTGCCAGCTCACGGGGGACAGGGGTTTTTACTGAAGCTTTCTTT	CASSRGTGVFTEAFF
-	few	TRBJ1-5	14	TRBV15	TGTGCCACCAGCGGCTCCGGGCCCCATCAGCCCCAGCATTTT	CATSGSGPHQPQHF
-	-	TRBJ1-2	12	TRBV2	TGTGCCAGCAGCACGACAGGCGACGGCTACACCTTC	CASSTTGDGYTF
TRBD1	-	TRBJ2-2	10	TRBV6-6	TGTGCCAGCCAGGGGGCAAAGCTGTTTTTT	CASQGAKLFF
-	-	TRBJ1-6	17	TRBV30	TGTGCCTGGAGTGCGGGGTTAAGAAGCTCCTATAATTCACCCCTCCACTTT	CAWSAGLRSSYNSPLHF
TRBD1	-	TRBJ1-2	14	TRBV5-6	TGTGCCAGCAGCAGACAGGGCTGGGGCTATGGCTACACCTTC	CASSRQGWGYGYTF
-	-	TRBJ2-3	16	TRBV7-3	TGTGCCAGCAGCCCAACAGTGGATAGACGGGCGGATACGCAGTATTTT	CASSPTVDRRADTQYF
TRBD2	-	TRBJ2-3	17	TRBV5-1	TGCGCCAGCAGCTTGTTTTTCGGGAGGGAAGTGACAGATACGCAGTATTTT	CASSLFFGREVTDTQYF
-	-	TRBJ1-3	13	TRBV7-2	TGTGCCAGCAGCCCGGCATGGGTAAACACCATATATTTT	CASSPAWVNTIYF
TRBD2	-	TRBJ2-1	16	TRBV9	TGTGCCAGCAGCAGAGGACTAGCGGGGGGGCTTGGTGAGCAGTTCTTC	CASSRGLAGGLGEQFF
TRBD1	-	TRBJ1-2	13	TRBV6-5	TGTGCCATCAACCCGGGACAGGGCCGCGGCTACACCTTC	CAINPGQGRGYTF
TRBD1	-	TRBJ1-5	14	TRBV7-2	TGTGCCAGCACCCCCCGGACAGGGGACCAGCCCCAGCATTTT	CASTPRTGDQPQHF
-	-	TRBJ1-2	13	TRBV7-3	TGTGCCAGCAGCCCCCAGAGGGGGAATGGCTACACCTTC	CASSPQRGNGYTF
TRBD1	-	TRBJ2-4	15	TRBV27	TGTGCCAGCACGTCGAGGGCAGGGGGTAGAAACATTCAGTACTTC	CASTSRAGGRNIQYF
-	once	TRBJ1-2	13	TRBV28	TGTGCCAGCCGGGGTTCGCCGGAATATGGCTACACCTTC	CASRGSPEYGYTF
-	-	TRBJ1-1	16	TRBV5-1	TGCGCCAGCAGGCCATCACCCCGGCCCATGAACACTGAAGCTTTCTTT	CASRPSPRPMNTEAFF
-	-	TRBJ1-1	13	TRBV2	TGTGCCAGCATGAGGGAGGCGGACACTGAAGCTTTCTTT	CASMREADTEAFF
-	-	TRBJ1-1	12	TRBV7-8	TGTGCCAGCAGCCCCCGGAACACTGAAGCTTTCTTT	CASSPRNTEAFF
-	-	TRBJ2-7	12	TRBV29-1	TGCAGCGTTGAAGGCAGGGCGTTCGAGCAGTACTTC	CSVEGRAFEQYF
TRBD2	-	TRBJ2-2	16	TRBV7-8	TGTGCCAGCAGCTATAGTGGCGGGGGGAACACCGGGGAGCTGTTTTTT	CASSYSGGGNTGELFF
-	-	TRBJ1-6	12	TRBV12-3/TRBV12-4	TGTGCCAGCAGTCGGGACAATTCACCCCTCCACTTT	CASSRDNSPLHF
-	-	TRBJ1-1	15	TRBV7-2	TGTGCCAGCAGCGAAAGGTTCCAGGGTACTTTGTCAGCTTTCTTT	CASSERFQGTLSAFF
-	-	TRBJ2-3	13	TRBV11-3	TGTGCCAGCAGCCCCCGGGACGTGGATACACAGTATTTT	CASSPRDVDTQYF